The clone carrying this T cell receptor (beta chain) has a count of ten or more. The sample comes from a study of regulatory T cells in long-lasting Graves disease. The authors built TCR beta libraries using iRepertoire HTBI primers and Arm-PCR of CDR3 regions. MiXCR was run by TCRdb on the multiplex PCR reads, yielding one entry per CDR3 protein. Among around 480,000 distinct CDR3 sequences listed, about a sixth were seen once. The CDR3 totals 14 residues. Germline loops: CDR1 SGHVS, CDR2 FQNEAQ. J was trimmed by 2 bases and V by 5 bases; bases with no gene match: 4. Documented time point: newly diagnosed GD, antithyroid drugs for less than 3 months. TCR sequences were obtained from RNA taken from PBMCs. The sample also formed part of further work on T cells in Graves' hyperthyroidism and ophthalmopathy.

The TCR comes from a middle-aged man with Graves disease. The specimen was peripheral blood mononuclear cells (PBMCs), collected at new diagnosis, from a patient treated with antithyroid drugs. V usage is TRBV7-8 and J usage is TRBJ2-5, with TRBD1 identical over 8 bases. The CDR3 region is CASSTRQGQETQYF. Written as DNA, the CDR3 is TGTGCCAGCAGCACTCGACAGGGGCAAGAGACCCAGTACTTC.